The clone carrying this TCR beta chain is a singleton in its sample. The data were obtained in a study of blood T cell repertoires in COVID-19. Looking at the study overall: Samples representing acute and convalescent COVID-19 were sourced from the United States, Italy and Spain. From T cells, B-cell-depleted T cells, or PBMCs came the material, which was cDNA or gDNA.

This CDR3 region has 15 residues. Trimming cost V 5 bases and J 10 bases; bases outside gene matches: 7. Germline V lookup: CDR1 SEHNR, CDR2 FQNEAQ (reference sequence). Original processing methods: Reference gene primer amplification gave estimated nucleated cell counts. Sequencing was performed with immunoSEQ multiplex PCR; in TCRdb, only in-frame clones are kept and a portion is missing. For V, J and clone size, that table is used; D and trimming come from the DNA. The sample has under 200,000 clones, about 80% seen once. The rearrangement joins TRBV7-9 to TRBJ2-1, with 14 bases matching TRBD2. The TCR originated in a man in his 70s with active or convalescent COVID-19. Input material: peripheral blood. Here the CDR3 reads CASSPAGTSGGEQFF. DNA of the CDR3: TGTGCCAGCAGCCCCGCCGGGACTAGCGGGGGAGAGCAGTTCTTC.